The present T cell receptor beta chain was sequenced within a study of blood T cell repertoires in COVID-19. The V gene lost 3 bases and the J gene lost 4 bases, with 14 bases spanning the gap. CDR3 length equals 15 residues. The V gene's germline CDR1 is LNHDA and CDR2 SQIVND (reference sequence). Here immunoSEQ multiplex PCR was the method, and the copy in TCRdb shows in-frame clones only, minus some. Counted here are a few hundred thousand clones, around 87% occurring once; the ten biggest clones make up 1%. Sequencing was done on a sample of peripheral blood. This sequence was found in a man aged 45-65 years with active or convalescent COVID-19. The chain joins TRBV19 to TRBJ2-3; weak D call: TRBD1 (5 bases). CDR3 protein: CASSISLQGADTQYF. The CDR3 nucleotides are TGTGCCAGTAGTATCTCCCTTCAGGGCGCAGATACGCAGTATTTT. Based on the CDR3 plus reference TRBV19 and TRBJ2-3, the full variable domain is DGGITQSPKYLFRKEGQNVTLSCEQNLNHDAMYWYRQDPGQGLRLIYYSQIVNDFQKGDIAEGYSVSREKKESFPLTVTSAQKNPTAFYLCASSISLQGADTQYFGPGTRLTVL.